One sample yielded the 3 T cell receptor beta chains listed below, sequenced in a study of cytomegalovirus exposure and HLA in healthy donors. TCRdb's table, derived via immunoSEQ multiplex PCR, lists solely in-frame clones and lacks some. The sample contains about 98,000 clones, 87% of which appear only once. The sample taken for sequencing was PBMCs. Receptors were obtained from a woman aged 25 to 39 in good health and CMV-seronegative.

V gene TRBV7-8 combines with J gene TRBJ1-5, with 8 positions matching TRBD1. The CDR3 has 17 amino acids. Germline trimming cut 3 bases from V and 7 bases from J; bases unmatched to any gene: 14. CDR1 and CDR2 (germline): SGHVS, FQNEAQ. The CDR3 reads CASSFSRGQGGTQPQHF. The CDR3 nucleotides are TGTGCCAGCAGCTTTTCCCGCGGACAGGGAGGGACGCAGCCCCAGCATTTT.

V gene TRBV5-1 combines with J gene TRBJ2-3, with 11 bases lining up with TRBD2. Germline CDR1 and CDR2: SGHRS and YFSETQ. With V trimmed by 3 bases and J by 11 bases, 5 bases remained unmatched. The CDR3 covers 13 residues. In DNA, the CDR3 is TGCGCCAGCAGCTCCGCTGGACTAGCGGGGCAGTATTTT. Its translation: CASSSAGLAGQYF.

This rearrangement joins TRBV10-3 to TRBJ2-2; TRBD1 matches 9 bases. CDR1 ENHRY and CDR2 SYGVKD come from the germline V gene. This CDR3 is 16 amino acids long. Unmatched junction bases numbered 8, after V lost 5 bases and J lost 4 bases. The CDR3 is CAISLGTGTSTGELFF. For the CDR3, the DNA is TGTGCCATCAGTTTAGGGACAGGGACGTCCACCGGGGAGCTGTTTTTT.